Listed below are T cell receptor beta chains from one sample, sequenced in a study of blood T cell repertoires in COVID-19. Using immunoSEQ multiplex PCR, the repertoire was profiled, and TCRdb retains in-frame clones only, with some absent. The sample includes 40,000 to 60,000 clones, more than 90% of them seen just once. Sequenced: peripheral blood. Every receptor here comes from a human donor in a cohort sampled during active COVID-19. Both conserved end residues are part of each CDR3. A D gene is named only where the DNA matches it firmly. Some rows mark clone size as missing; the rest say once, few, many or name a class of expanded clone.

V	length	D	size	J	CDR3	DNA
TRBV28	15	TRBD2	.	TRBJ2-5	CASGGGSEAQETQYF	TGTGCCAGCGGGGGGGGATCGGAAGCTCAAGAGACCCAGTACTTC
TRBV7-9	15	.	.	TRBJ1-1	CASSPMGARSTEAFF	TGTGCCAGCAGCCCCATGGGTGCGAGGAGCACTGAAGCTTTCTTT
TRBV6-5	12	TRBD1	.	TRBJ1-1	CAGWDRNTEAFF	TGTGCCGGTTGGGACAGGAACACTGAAGCTTTCTTT
TRBV19	15	.	.	TRBJ1-5	CASSSVNGGNQPQHF	TGTGCCAGTAGTTCGGTTAACGGCGGGAATCAGCCCCAGCATTTT
TRBV10-3	17	TRBD2	.	TRBJ2-7	CAISEVTSGTGELEQYF	TGTGCCATCAGTGAGGTGACTAGCGGGACGGGGGAGCTCGAGCAGTACTTC
TRBV10-3	13	.	.	TRBJ2-7	CAISEGGQQEQYF	TGTGCCATCAGTGAGGGAGGGCAGCAGGAGCAGTACTTC
TRBV6-6	13	.	.	TRBJ2-5	CASSYSGKETQYF	TGTGCCAGCAGTTACTCCGGGAAAGAGACCCAGTACTTC
TRBV11-3	15	.	.	TRBJ1-4	CASSLVGGINEKLFF	TGTGCCAGCAGCTTAGTCGGGGGGATTAATGAAAAACTGTTTTTT
TRBV6-5	11	.	once	TRBJ2-7	CASSYGGAQYF	TGTGCCAGCAGTTACGGCGGAGCCCAGTACTTC
TRBV18	17	TRBD1	.	TRBJ2-7	CASSLGTDTNLYYEQYF	TGTGCCAGCTCTCTCGGGACAGATACTAACCTATACTACGAGCAGTACTTC
TRBV28	13	.	.	TRBJ2-5	CASSLGVLGTQYF	TGTGCCAGCAGCCTAGGGGTTTTGGGGACCCAGTACTTC
TRBV3-1/TRBV3-2	16	TRBD1	.	TRBJ1-5	CASSQGYRGYNQPQHF	TGTGCCAGCAGCCAGGGATACAGGGGGTACAATCAGCCCCAGCATTTT
TRBV7-9	14	.	.	TRBJ2-1	CASSYGQSYNEQFF	TGTGCCAGCAGCTACGGACAGTCCTACAATGAGCAGTTCTTC
TRBV24-1	14	.	.	TRBJ1-2	CATSPNLSNYGYTF	TGTGCCACCAGCCCTAATCTTAGTAACTATGGCTACACCTTC
TRBV2	14	.	.	TRBJ1-2	CASSNQYGGSGYTF	TGTGCCAGCAGTAATCAGTATGGGGGGTCGGGCTACACCTTC
TRBV24-1	14	TRBD2	once	TRBJ2-2	CATTGGSNTGELFF	TGTGCCACGACGGGAGGGTCGAACACCGGGGAGCTGTTTTTT
TRBV7-2	14	TRBD2	.	TRBJ2-4	CASSLLAGKNIQYF	TGTGCCAGCAGCTTACTAGCGGGCAAAAACATTCAGTACTTC
TRBV7-8	16	.	.	TRBJ2-1	CASSPRVAASYNEQFF	TGTGCCAGCAGCCCTCGTGTAGCGGCCTCCTACAATGAGCAGTTCTTC
TRBV24-1	17	.	.	TRBJ2-1	CATSEPGGRGSYNEQFF	TGTGCCACCAGTGAGCCGGGTGGGCGGGGCTCCTACAATGAGCAGTTCTTC
TRBV19	13	.	.	TRBJ1-2	CASRPLEIYGYTF	TGTGCCAGTAGGCCGCTAGAGATCTATGGCTACACCTTC
TRBV30	14	.	.	TRBJ2-6	CALQGFSGANVLTF	TGTGCCTTACAGGGTTTCTCTGGGGCCAACGTCCTGACTTTC
TRBV9	15	TRBD2	once	TRBJ2-2	CASSSRAGVPGELFF	TGTGCCAGCAGCAGTCGGGCGGGAGTCCCCGGGGAGCTGTTTTTT
TRBV19	13	.	.	TRBJ1-4	CASSIDRGEKLFF	TGTGCCAGTAGTATAGACAGGGGCGAAAAACTGTTTTTT
TRBV5-4	14	.	.	TRBJ2-1	CASSPPPLYNEQFF	TGTGCCAGCAGCCCTCCTCCTTTGTACAATGAGCAGTTCTTC
TRBV6-5	15	.	.	TRBJ1-3	CASMGPSVSGNTIYF	TGTGCCAGCATGGGCCCTTCTGTCTCTGGAAACACCATATATTTT
TRBV7-8	15	TRBD1	.	TRBJ1-4	CASSSWTGSGEKLFF	TGTGCCAGCAGCTCCTGGACAGGGTCGGGAGAAAAACTGTTTTTT
TRBV10-1	17	TRBD2	.	TRBJ2-1	CASSEERAGVRYNEQFF	TGCGCCAGCAGTGAGGAAAGAGCGGGAGTAAGGTACAATGAGCAGTTCTTC
TRBV27	16	.	.	TRBJ1-4	CASSLSPTGTNEKLFF	TGTGCCAGCAGTTTATCCCCGACGGGAACTAATGAAAAACTGTTTTTT
TRBV5-6	13	.	.	TRBJ1-1	CASSLVEATEAFF	TGTGCCAGCAGCTTGGTGGAGGCCACTGAAGCTTTCTTT
TRBV4-1	18	TRBD1	.	TRBJ2-6	CASSQGGQGIGGANVLTF	TGCGCCAGCAGCCAAGGGGGACAGGGCATAGGTGGGGCCAACGTCCTGACTTTC
TRBV6-5	15	.	.	TRBJ1-1	CASVPGGGMNTEAFF	TGTGCCAGCGTTCCGGGAGGGGGGATGAACACTGAAGCTTTCTTT
TRBV19	17	TRBD1	.	TRBJ2-6	CASSIGTGRSGANVLTF	TGTGCCAGTAGTATTGGGACAGGAAGGTCTGGGGCCAACGTCCTGACTTTC
TRBV30	13	.	.	TRBJ1-2	CAWSETRVSGYTF	TGTGCCTGGAGTGAGACCAGGGTGAGTGGCTACACCTTC
TRBV15	15	TRBD1	.	TRBJ1-4	CATSREQGAGEKLFF	TGTGCCACCAGCAGAGAACAGGGGGCAGGTGAAAAACTGTTTTTT
TRBV6-5	15	TRBD1	.	TRBJ2-5	CASSRTGGPQETQYF	TGTGCCAGCAGTAGGACAGGGGGGCCCCAAGAGACCCAGTACTTC
TRBV6-4	14	TRBD1	.	TRBJ2-7	CASRTGTDPTRKYF	TGTGCCAGCAGAACCGGGACAGACCCTACTAGGAAGTACTTC
TRBV30	13	.	.	TRBJ1-4	CAWSTQPQEKLFF	TGTGCCTGGAGTACCCAACCACAAGAAAAACTGTTTTTT
TRBV11-3	15	.	once	TRBJ2-6	CASSLVRAGANVLTF	TGTGCCAGCAGCTTAGTCCGGGCTGGGGCCAACGTCCTGACTTTC
TRBV20-1	11	.	.	TRBJ2-3	CSALGADTQYF	TGCAGTGCTCTTGGAGCAGATACGCAGTATTTT
TRBV6-5	15	.	.	TRBJ1-5	CASRPKPGASQPQHF	TGTGCCAGCAGACCTAAACCAGGGGCCTCACAGCCCCAGCATTTT
TRBV19	18	TRBD1	.	TRBJ1-2	CASSTVAPDREDNYGYTF	TGTGCCAGTAGTACCGTAGCCCCGGACAGGGAGGACAACTATGGCTACACCTTC
TRBV19	14	TRBD1	.	TRBJ1-5	CASSGTGGNQPQHF	TGTGCCAGTAGCGGGACAGGGGGCAATCAGCCCCAGCATTTT
TRBV5-1	14	TRBD1	.	TRBJ1-6	CASSLGQGGSPLHF	TGCGCCAGCAGCCTAGGACAGGGGGGTTCACCCCTCCACTTT
TRBV24-1	16	TRBD1	.	TRBJ1-2	CATSDPGTGSYYGYTF	TGTGCCACCAGTGATCCCGGGACAGGGAGTTACTATGGCTACACCTTC
TRBV6-5	15	TRBD1	.	TRBJ2-7	CASSYSGTGSYEQYF	TGTGCCAGCAGTTACTCCGGGACAGGGTCCTACGAGCAGTACTTC
TRBV6-5	16	.	.	TRBJ1-6	CASSYSTPGPNSPLHF	TGTGCCAGCAGTTACAGCACGCCAGGGCCAAATTCACCCCTCCACTTT
TRBV5-5	15	.	.	TRBJ1-5	CASSWRVGSNQPQHF	TGTGCCAGCAGCTGGCGGGTAGGGAGCAATCAGCCCCAGCATTTT
TRBV27	17	TRBD1	.	TRBJ1-2	CASSPAGGTGANYGYTF	TGTGCCAGCAGTCCAGCCGGGGGGACAGGGGCGAACTATGGCTACACCTTC
TRBV7-8	17	.	.	TRBJ2-2	CASSLVRGAWDTGELFF	TGTGCCAGCAGCTTAGTTCGGGGGGCATGGGACACCGGGGAGCTGTTTTTT
TRBV7-8	17	.	once	TRBJ1-1	CASSLTTGRAKNTEAFF	TGTGCCAGCAGCTTAACGACAGGAAGGGCTAAAAACACTGAAGCTTTCTTT
TRBV7-2	15	.	.	TRBJ2-6	CASSLGGTGANVLTF	TGTGCCAGCAGCTTAGGAGGGACTGGGGCCAACGTCCTGACTTTC